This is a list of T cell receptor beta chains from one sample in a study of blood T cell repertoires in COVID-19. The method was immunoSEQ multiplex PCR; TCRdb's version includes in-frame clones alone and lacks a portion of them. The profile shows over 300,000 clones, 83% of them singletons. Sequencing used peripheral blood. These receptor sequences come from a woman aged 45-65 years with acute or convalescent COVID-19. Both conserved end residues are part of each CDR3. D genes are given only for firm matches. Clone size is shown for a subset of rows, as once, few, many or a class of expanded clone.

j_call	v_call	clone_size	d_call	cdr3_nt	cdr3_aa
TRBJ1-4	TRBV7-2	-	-	TGTGCCAGCAGCTTAAGCACAGGGTATGAAAAACTGTTTTTT	CASSLSTGYEKLFF
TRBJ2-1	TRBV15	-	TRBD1	TGTGCCACCAGCGGGCGACAGGGGTATTCTGAGCAGTTCTTC	CATSGRQGYSEQFF
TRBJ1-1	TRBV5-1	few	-	TGCGCCAGCAGCCCCAGAGAGGGGACATTTGGTGAAGCTTTCTTT	CASSPREGTFGEAFF
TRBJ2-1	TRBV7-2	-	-	TGTGCCACCGACCGGGAAGGAGGCTTTTACAATGAGCAGTTCTTC	CATDREGGFYNEQFF
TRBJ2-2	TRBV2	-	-	TGTGCCAGCAATTGGGGGGAAAGAACCGGGGAGCTGTTTTTT	CASNWGERTGELFF
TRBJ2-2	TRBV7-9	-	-	TGTGCCAGCAGCTTTGCCGCGGGGACCGGGGAGCTGTTTTTT	CASSFAAGTGELFF
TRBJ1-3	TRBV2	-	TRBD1	TGTGCCAGCAGTGATAGTAGCGGGACAGGGGGAAACACCATATATTTT	CASSDSSGTGGNTIYF
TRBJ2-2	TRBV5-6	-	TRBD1	TGTGCCAGCAGCAATCTACTGACAGGGAAGGCCGGGGAGCTGTTTTTT	CASSNLLTGKAGELFF
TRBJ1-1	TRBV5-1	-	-	TGCGCCAGCACCGGGACACCGGGGAGCACTGAAGCTTTCTTT	CASTGTPGSTEAFF
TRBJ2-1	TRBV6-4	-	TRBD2	TGTGCCAGCAGTGTCTTAGCGGGAGGACTAAATGAGCAGTTCTTC	CASSVLAGGLNEQFF
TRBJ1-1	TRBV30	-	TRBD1	TGTGCCTGGAGTCCCGGGGACAGAGGTCTCACTGAAGCTTTCTTT	CAWSPGDRGLTEAFF
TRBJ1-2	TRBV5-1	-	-	TGCGCCAGCAGCTTGGAGTGGATGGGGCGGAATGGCTACACCTTC	CASSLEWMGRNGYTF
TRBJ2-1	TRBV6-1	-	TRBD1	TGTGCCAGCAGTGAAGCCAGGGACAGGTTATACAATGAGCAGTTCTTC	CASSEARDRLYNEQFF
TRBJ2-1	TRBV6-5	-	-	TGTGCCAGCAGCAACAGGGACGCCTGGAATGAGCAGTTCTTC	CASSNRDAWNEQFF
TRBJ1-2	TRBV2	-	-	TGTGCCGGTACTGGGGAGGGCGCCGGCTATGGCTACACCTTC	CAGTGEGAGYGYTF